The 16 T cell receptor beta chains given below trace back to one sample, sequenced in a study of glioma-infiltrating T cells after dendritic cell vaccination. Generated by immunoSEQ multiplex PCR, the TCRdb table keeps only in-frame clones and is missing some. This sample has roughly 98,000 clones, with about nine tenths found just once. Sequenced material: blood, taken before dendritic cell vaccination. Receptors were obtained from a human donor with glioblastoma.

This sequence joins TRBV5-6 and TRBJ2-2; D is ambiguous. Germline V gives CDR1 SGHDT, CDR2 YYEEEE. V dropped 0 bases and J dropped 5 bases, with 5 bases sitting between them. This CDR3 spans 13 amino acids. This CDR3 reads CASSLGATGELFF. In DNA form, the CDR3 reads TGTGCCAGCAGCTTGGGAGCTACCGGGGAGCTGTTTTTT. Based on the CDR3 plus reference TRBV5-6 and TRBJ2-2, the full variable domain is DAGVTQSPTHLIKTRGQQVTLRCSPKSGHDTVSWYQQALGQGPQFIFQYYEEEERQRGNFPDRFSGHQFPNYSSELNVNALLLGDSALYLCASSLGATGELFFGEGSRLTVL.

There are a few counts of this clone. V gene TRBV6-4 combines with J gene TRBJ1-6; possibly TRBD1 for D (5 bases). The V end was cut by 8 bases, the J end by 5 bases, with 13 bases between. The V gene's germline CDR1 is MRHNA and CDR2 SNTAGT. The CDR3 is 14 amino acids. The CDR3 is CASSSGGDNSPLHF. Written as DNA, the CDR3 is TGTGCCAGCTCCTCGGGGGGAGATAATTCACCCCTCCACTTT.

The chain joins TRBV7-2 to TRBJ1-2, with D uncertain. Trimming took 5 bases from V and 2 from J, leaving 9 bases between them. The CDR3 consists of 13 residues. The germline V gene has CDR1 SGHTA and CDR2 FQGNSA. CDR3 loop: CASSGRANYGYTF. CDR3 nucleotide sequence: TGTGCCAGCAGCGGGAGGGCCAACTATGGCTACACCTTC.

This chain connects TRBV13 to TRBJ1-6; tentative D call: TRBD1 (5 bases). The germline gives CDR1 PRHDT, CDR2 FYEKMQ (reference sequence). The length of the CDR3 is 16 residues. V was trimmed by 6 bases and J by 8 bases, leaving 20 bases between them. The DNA of the CDR3 is TGTGCCAGCAGGGGACTGACAGTTGGGGCGGATTCACCCCTCCACTTT. The encoded protein is CASRGLTVGADSPLHF.

This clone has more than one count but fewer than ten. This sequence joins TRBV18 and TRBJ2-7; 10 bases fit TRBD2. The junction had 6 bases not matched to a gene; V was cut back by 0 bases and J by 4 bases. Germline V gives CDR1 KGHSH, CDR2 LQKENI. The CDR3 has 16 residues. CDR3 residues: CASSPPGTSVLYEQYF. DNA for the CDR3: TGTGCCAGCTCACCACCCGGGACTAGCGTATTATACGAGCAGTACTTC. Supplemented by reference TRBV18 and TRBJ2-7, the full variable domain reads NAGVMQNPRHLVRRRGQEARLRCSPMKGHSHVYWYRQLPEEGLKFMVYLQKENIIDESGMPKERFSAEFPKEGPSILRIQQVVRGDSAAYFCASSPPGTSVLYEQYFGPGTRLTVT.

The chain has TRBV30 and TRBJ2-7; TRBD2 matches 15 bases. Germline V gives CDR1 GTSNPN, CDR2 SVGIG (reference sequence). Trimming removed 3 bases from V and 6 bases from J; junction bases left unmatched: 6. CDR3 length: 15 amino acids. CDR3 nucleotides: TGTGCCTGGAGACCGGGACTAGCGGGAGGTGGCGAGCAGTACTTC. Its translation is CAWRPGLAGGGEQYF.

This clone appeared once. This chain links TRBV13 with TRBJ1-4, with 8 nucleotides matching TRBD1. Germline assignment: CDR1 PRHDT and CDR2 FYEKMQ (reference sequence). This CDR3 has 14 residues. J was trimmed by 7 bases and V by 2 bases; bases with no gene match: 3. CDR3 sequence: CASSLNRGVEKLFF. In nucleotides, the CDR3 is TGTGCCAGCAGCTTAAACAGGGGGGTTGAAAAACTGTTTTTT.

This clone was counted between two and nine times. This rearrangement joins TRBV11-2 to TRBJ1-3; 7 nucleotides match TRBD1. This CDR3 has 14 residues. Germline V lookup: CDR1 SGHAT, CDR2 FQNNGV. The V segment lost 7 bases and the J segment 4 bases; nucleotides outside the gene matches: 7. The CDR3 DNA reads as TGTGCCAGCAAAGACAGGGATGGAGGAAACACCATATATTTT. This translates into CASKDRDGGNTIYF.

The gene calls are TRBV7-6 and TRBJ2-7; 7 nucleotides agree with TRBD1. CDR3 size: 17 residues. Germline values: CDR1 SGHVS, CDR2 FNYEAQ. Germline trimming cut 5 bases from V and 1 base from J; bases unmatched to any gene: 14. The CDR3 is CASSPQTPGTVSYEQYF. DNA for the CDR3: TGTGCCAGCAGCCCACAAACTCCCGGGACAGTATCCTACGAGCAGTACTTC.

The rearrangement links TRBV6-1 to TRBJ2-2; perhaps TRBD1 as D (5 bases). Per germline, CDR1 MNHNS and CDR2 SASEGT. With 3 bases removed from V and 4 bases from J, the gap between germline ends came to 12 bases. The length of the CDR3 is 15 residues. The CDR3 DNA reads TGTGCCAGCAGTGACGACAGCCTAGGCACCGGGGAGCTGTTTTTT. This translates into CASSDDSLGTGELFF.

V gene TRBV19 combines with J gene TRBJ2-7; a weak D match, TRBD2 (6 bases). Trimming stripped 6 bases from V and 0 bases from J, with 12 bases between. Germline V gene lookup returns CDR1 LNHDA and CDR2 SQIVND (reference sequence). CDR3 size: 14 residues. The CDR3 coding sequence is TGTGCCAGTAGCCTGCGGGACGGCTCCTACGAGCAGTACTTC. It specifies CASSLRDGSYEQYF.

In this sample, this clone turned up a few times. This rearrangement joins TRBV19 to TRBJ1-2; possible D gene TRBD1, 6 bases. The germline gives CDR1 LNHDA, CDR2 SQIVND (reference sequence). The V end lost 3 bases, the J end lost 2 bases, and 13 bases lay between the germline ends. This CDR3 is built from 15 residues. In DNA, the CDR3 is TGTGCCAGTAGTATTGTCCCTACAGGGAACTATGGCTACACCTTC. This codes for CASSIVPTGNYGYTF.

The sample holds many counts of this clone. The chain combines TRBV6-1 with TRBJ1-1, with a weak D call TRBD1 (6 bases). Germline CDR1 MNHNS, CDR2 SASEGT. V shed 3 bases and J shed 0 bases, with 14 bases lying between them. This CDR3 region has 16 residues. The CDR3 region is CASSDTGWEMNTEAFF. CDR3 DNA: TGTGCCAGCAGTGATACAGGGTGGGAAATGAACACTGAAGCTTTCTTT.

This chain links TRBV7-9 with TRBJ2-5, with TRBD1 as a possible D gene (6 bases). CDR1 SEHNR and CDR2 FQNEAQ come from the germline V gene (reference sequence). CDR3 length equals 13 residues. Trimming removed 7 bases at V and 2 bases at J, with 11 bases between. The CDR3 DNA sequence: TGTGCCAGCATTGGACAGAAACAAGAGACCCAGTACTTC. This translates into CASIGQKQETQYF.

The chain has TRBV11-1 and TRBJ1-1; TRBD1 might be the D (5 bases). The CDR3 covers 14 residues. The V and J ends lost 1 base and 1 base respectively, with 7 bases between them. Germline CDR1 reads SGHAT; CDR2 reads FQDESV (reference sequence). The CDR3 reads CASSLVQGNTEAFF. In nucleotides, the CDR3 is TGTGCCAGCAGCTTAGTTCAGGGGAACACTGAAGCTTTCTTT.

The V and J genes are TRBV5-1 and TRBJ2-3; unclear D gene. The germline CDR1 and CDR2 sequences are SGHRS and YFSETQ. The CDR3 extends over 17 amino acids. Trimming left V 4 bases short and J 0 bases short, with 18 bases between. The chain's CDR3 is CASSLYGGSMSTDTQYF. CDR3 DNA sequence: TGCGCCAGCAGCCTCTACGGCGGCAGCATGAGCACAGATACGCAGTATTTT.